This TCR beta chain derives from a study of blood T cell repertoires in COVID-19. About the study: The origin of the acute and convalescent COVID-19 samples was the United States, Italy and Spain.

CDR1 is SGHTA and CDR2 is FQGNSA in the germline V gene. The CDR3 is 16 residues long. The ends were cut back, 3 bases at V and 0 bases at J, with 11 bases in the middle. Methods used by the authors: Amplification of reference gene primers was used by the study to estimate nucleated cell counts. Measured with immunoSEQ multiplex PCR; TCRdb has only the in-frame clones, and not every one. V and J calls and clone size are those listed in that table; D and trimming were worked out from the DNA. The repertoire has approximately 260,000 clones, nearly 90% of them found once; the top ten carry less than 2%. Donors were grouped by their self-reported clinical history.

This sequence was found in a woman aged 55-69 years who had recovered from COVID-19. The chain joins TRBV7-2 to TRBJ2-2, with a tentative D call TRBD1 (5 bases). Sequenced: PBMCs or T cells enriched from blood (not recorded which). The CDR3 reads CASSFQGFANTGELFF. CDR3 bases: TGTGCCAGCAGCTTCCAGGGTTTCGCGAACACCGGGGAGCTGTTTTTT.